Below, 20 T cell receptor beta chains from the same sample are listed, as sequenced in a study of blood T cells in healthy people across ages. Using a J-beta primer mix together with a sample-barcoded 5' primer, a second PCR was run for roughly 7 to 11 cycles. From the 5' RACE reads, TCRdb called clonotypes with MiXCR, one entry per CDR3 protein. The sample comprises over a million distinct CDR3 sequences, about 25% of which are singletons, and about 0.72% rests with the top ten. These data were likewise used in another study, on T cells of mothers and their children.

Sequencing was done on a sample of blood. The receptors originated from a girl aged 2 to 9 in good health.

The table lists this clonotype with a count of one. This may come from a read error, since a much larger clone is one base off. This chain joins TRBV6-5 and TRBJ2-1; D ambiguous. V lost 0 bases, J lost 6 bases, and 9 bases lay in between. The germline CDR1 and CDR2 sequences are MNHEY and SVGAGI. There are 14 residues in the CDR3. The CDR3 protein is CASSYSKWGNEQFF. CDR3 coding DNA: TGTGCCAGCAGTTACTCGAAATGGGGCAATGAGCAGTTCTTC.

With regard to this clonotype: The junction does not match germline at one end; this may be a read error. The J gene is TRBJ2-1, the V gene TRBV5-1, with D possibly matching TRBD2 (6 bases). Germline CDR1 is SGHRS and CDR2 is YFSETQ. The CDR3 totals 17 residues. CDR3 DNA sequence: TGTGCCAGCAGCTTGGAGTCTCCCGGGGGATGGGGGAATGAGCAGTTCTTC. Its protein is CASSLESPGGWGNEQFF.

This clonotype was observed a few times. CDR3 protein: CASRPMGTEETQYF. CDR3 in DNA: TGTGCCAGCAGACCTATGGGCACTGAAGAGACCCAGTACTTC. This chain joins TRBV6-5 and TRBJ2-5; D not certain. This CDR3 region has 14 residues. Germline values: CDR1 MNHEY, CDR2 SVGAGI. Trimming took off 6 bases at V and 3 bases at J, with 14 bases between the two ends.

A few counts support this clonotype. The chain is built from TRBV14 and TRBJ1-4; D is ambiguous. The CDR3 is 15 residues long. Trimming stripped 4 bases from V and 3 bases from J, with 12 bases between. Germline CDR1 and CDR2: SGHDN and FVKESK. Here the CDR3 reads CASSLPGGANEKLFF. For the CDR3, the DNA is TGTGCCAGCAGCCTCCCCGGCGGAGCTAATGAAAAACTGTTTTTT. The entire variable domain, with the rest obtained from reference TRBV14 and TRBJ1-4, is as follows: EAGVTQFPSHSVIEKGQTVTLRCDPISGHDNLYWYRRVMGKEIKFLLHFVKESKQDESGMPNNRFLAERTGGTYSTLKVQPAELEDSGVYFCASSLPGGANEKLFFGSGTQLSVL.

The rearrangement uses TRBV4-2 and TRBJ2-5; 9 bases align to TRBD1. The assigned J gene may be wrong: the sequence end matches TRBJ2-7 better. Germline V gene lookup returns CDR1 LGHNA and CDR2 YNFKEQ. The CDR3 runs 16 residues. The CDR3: CASSQEPGQGLHEQYF. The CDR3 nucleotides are TGTGCCAGCAGCCAGGAACCGGGACAGGGTCTACACGAGCAGTACTTC.

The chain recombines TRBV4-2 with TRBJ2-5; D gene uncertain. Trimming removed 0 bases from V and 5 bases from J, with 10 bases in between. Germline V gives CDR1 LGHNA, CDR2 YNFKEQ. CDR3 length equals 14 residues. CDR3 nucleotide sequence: TGTGCCAGCAGCCAAGATTGGTCGGAGGAGACCCAGTACTTC. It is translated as CASSQDWSEETQYF.

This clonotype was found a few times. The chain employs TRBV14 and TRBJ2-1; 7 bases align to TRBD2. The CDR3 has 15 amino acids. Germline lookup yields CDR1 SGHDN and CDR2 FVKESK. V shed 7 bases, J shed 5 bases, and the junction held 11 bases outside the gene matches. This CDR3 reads CASNSQLAADNEQFF. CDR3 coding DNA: TGTGCCAGCAATTCCCAGCTAGCGGCCGACAATGAGCAGTTCTTC. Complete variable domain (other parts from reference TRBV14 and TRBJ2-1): EAGVTQFPSHSVIEKGQTVTLRCDPISGHDNLYWYRRVMGKEIKFLLHFVKESKQDESGMPNNRFLAERTGGTYSTLKVQPAELEDSGVYFCASNSQLAADNEQFFGPGTRLTVL.

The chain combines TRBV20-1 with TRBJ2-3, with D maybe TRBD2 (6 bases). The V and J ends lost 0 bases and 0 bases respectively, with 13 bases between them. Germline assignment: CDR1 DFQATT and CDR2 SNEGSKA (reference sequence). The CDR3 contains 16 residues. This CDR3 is CSARDLGGESTDTQYF. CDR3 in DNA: TGCAGTGCTAGAGATCTTGGCGGGGAAAGCACAGATACGCAGTATTTT.

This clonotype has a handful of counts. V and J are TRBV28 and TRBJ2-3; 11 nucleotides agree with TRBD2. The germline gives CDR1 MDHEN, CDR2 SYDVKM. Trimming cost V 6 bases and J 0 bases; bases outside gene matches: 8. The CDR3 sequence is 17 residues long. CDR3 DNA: TGTGCCAGCAGATCTCTAGCGGGGGGTCATAGCACAGATACGCAGTATTTT. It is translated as CASRSLAGGHSTDTQYF.

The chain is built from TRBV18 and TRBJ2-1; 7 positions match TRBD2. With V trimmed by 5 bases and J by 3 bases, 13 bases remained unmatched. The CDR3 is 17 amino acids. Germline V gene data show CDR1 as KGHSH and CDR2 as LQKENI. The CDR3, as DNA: TGTGCCAGCTCATCGGACCGGGGCGGGAGAGGCTACAATGAGCAGTTCTTC. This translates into CASSSDRGGRGYNEQFF. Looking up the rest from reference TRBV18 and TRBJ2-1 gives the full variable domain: NAGVMQNPRHLVRRRGQEARLRCSPMKGHSHVYWYRQLPEEGLKFMVYLQKENIIDESGMPKERFSAEFPKEGPSILRIQQVVRGDSAAYFCASSSDRGGRGYNEQFFGPGTRLTVL.

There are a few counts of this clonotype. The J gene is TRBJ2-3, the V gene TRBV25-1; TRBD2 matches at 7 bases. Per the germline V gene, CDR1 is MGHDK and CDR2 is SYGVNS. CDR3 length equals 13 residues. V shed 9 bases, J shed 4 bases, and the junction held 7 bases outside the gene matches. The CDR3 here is CASGEGGADTQYF. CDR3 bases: TGTGCCAGTGGGGAGGGCGGGGCAGATACGCAGTATTTT.

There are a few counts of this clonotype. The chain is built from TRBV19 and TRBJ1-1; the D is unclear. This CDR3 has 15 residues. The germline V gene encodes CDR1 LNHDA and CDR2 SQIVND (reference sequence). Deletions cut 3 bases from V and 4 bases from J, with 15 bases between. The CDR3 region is CASSMGPGTLTEAFF. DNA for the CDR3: TGTGCCAGTAGTATGGGCCCGGGTACCCTCACTGAAGCTTTCTTT.

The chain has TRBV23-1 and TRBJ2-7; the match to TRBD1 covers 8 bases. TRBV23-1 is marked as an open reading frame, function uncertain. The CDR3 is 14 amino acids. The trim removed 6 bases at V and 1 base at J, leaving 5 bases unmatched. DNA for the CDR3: TGCGCCAGCAGGTGGGGACAGGCGTCCTACGAGCAGTACTTC. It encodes CASRWGQASYEQYF.

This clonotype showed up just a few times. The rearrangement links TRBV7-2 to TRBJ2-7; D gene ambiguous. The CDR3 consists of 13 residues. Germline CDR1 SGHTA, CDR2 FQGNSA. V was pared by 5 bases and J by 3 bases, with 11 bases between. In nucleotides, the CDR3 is TGTGCCAGCAGCCTAAGTTACAACTACGAGCAGTACTTC. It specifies CASSLSYNYEQYF.

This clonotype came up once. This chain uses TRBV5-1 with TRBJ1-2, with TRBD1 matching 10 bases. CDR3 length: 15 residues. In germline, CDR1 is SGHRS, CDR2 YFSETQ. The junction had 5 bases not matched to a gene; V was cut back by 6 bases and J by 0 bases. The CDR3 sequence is CASTQGQGTNYGYTF. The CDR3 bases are TGCGCCAGCACCCAGGGACAGGGGACTAACTATGGCTACACCTTC.

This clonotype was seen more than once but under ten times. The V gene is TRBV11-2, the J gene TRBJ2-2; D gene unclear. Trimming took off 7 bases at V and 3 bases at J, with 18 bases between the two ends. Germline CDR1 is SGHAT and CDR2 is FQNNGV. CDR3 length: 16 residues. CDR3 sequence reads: CASKPVGRDYTGELFF. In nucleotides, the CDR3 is TGTGCCAGCAAACCGGTCGGGCGCGACTACACCGGGGAGCTGTTTTTT.

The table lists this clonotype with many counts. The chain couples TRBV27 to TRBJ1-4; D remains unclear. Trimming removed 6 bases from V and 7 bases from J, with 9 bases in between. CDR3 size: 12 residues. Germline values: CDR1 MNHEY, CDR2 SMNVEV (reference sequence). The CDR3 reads CASRGLSEKLFF. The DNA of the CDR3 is TGTGCCAGCAGAGGACTGAGTGAAAAACTGTTTTTT.

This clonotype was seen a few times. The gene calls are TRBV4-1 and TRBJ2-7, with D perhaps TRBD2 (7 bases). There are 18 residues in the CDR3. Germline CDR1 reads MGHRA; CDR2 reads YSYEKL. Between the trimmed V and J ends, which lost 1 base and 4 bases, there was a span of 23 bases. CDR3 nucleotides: TGCGCCAGCAGCCAAGTTGTGCGGTTGGCGGGGGCGAGGTACGAGCAGTACTTC. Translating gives CASSQVVRLAGARYEQYF.

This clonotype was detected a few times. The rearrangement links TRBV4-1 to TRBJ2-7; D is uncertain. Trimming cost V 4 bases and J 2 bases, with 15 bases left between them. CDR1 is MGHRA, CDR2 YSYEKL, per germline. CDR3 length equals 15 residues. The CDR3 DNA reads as TGCGCCAGCAGCCTAGTAGGAAGTACCCCCTACGAGCAGTACTTC. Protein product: CASSLVGSTPYEQYF.

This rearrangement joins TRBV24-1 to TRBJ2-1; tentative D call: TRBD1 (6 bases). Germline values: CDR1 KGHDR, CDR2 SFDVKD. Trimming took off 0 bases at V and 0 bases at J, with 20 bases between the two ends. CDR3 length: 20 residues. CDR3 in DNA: TGTGCCACCAGTGATTTGCAGGGGCCCGCACCCTTCAGCTCCTACAATGAGCAGTTCTTC. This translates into CATSDLQGPAPFSSYNEQFF.